These 29 T cell receptor beta chains share one sample of origin, sequenced in a study of Ad26.COV2.S vaccination and SARS-CoV-2 variants. The treatment: roughly 19 received Ad26.COV2.S at low or high dose, single or two shots; about 5 received placebo; per-sample allocation not given. The samples were gathered on day 63 after the first injection of vaccine or placebo. Data came from immunoSEQ multiplex PCR; TCRdb stores just in-frame clones and leaves some out. The sample includes more than 300,000 clones, about 87% of them seen just once. Sample: peripheral blood, taken in a trial of Ad26.COV2.S vaccine versus placebo. These receptors came from a person between 18 and 65 years old who received the Ad26.COV2.S COVID-19 vaccine or a placebo.

The CDR3 sequence is CASSSEAVSPLHF. For the CDR3, the DNA is TGCGCCAGCAGCTCAGAAGCCGTTTCACCCCTCCACTTT. The gene calls are TRBV5-1 and TRBJ1-6; D not certain. Germline V CDR1 and CDR2: SGHRS, YFSETQ. The CDR3 totals 13 residues. V dropped 3 bases and J dropped 9 bases, with 10 bases sitting between them.

The chain links TRBV7-2 to TRBJ1-2, with D possibly TRBD1 on 6 matching bases. Germline-derived CDR1 and CDR2 are SGHTA and FQGNSA. Trimming shortened V by 5 bases and J by 6 bases, and 16 bases separated the two germline ends. The CDR3 is 14 amino acids. Written as DNA, the CDR3 is TGTGCCAGCAGCCCGGACAGCAGACTTCATGGCTACACCTTC. Its protein is CASSPDSRLHGYTF.

The J gene is TRBJ2-7, the V gene TRBV9; TRBD2 is a possible D gene (5 bases). The CDR3 contains 13 residues. Germline lookup yields CDR1 SGDLS and CDR2 YYNGEE. The V gene lost 1 base and the J gene lost 10 bases, with 15 bases spanning the gap. CDR3 sequence (DNA): TGTGCCAGCAGCGTACCGGGGAAAACCGCTCAGTACTTC. This translates into CASSVPGKTAQYF.

J is TRBJ1-1 and V is TRBV7-9; D ambiguous. The V end was cut by 5 bases, the J end by 5 bases, with 9 bases between. The CDR3 has 12 residues. The germline CDR1 and CDR2 sequences are SEHNR and FQNEAQ (reference sequence). CDR3 region: CASSTGRTEAFF. The CDR3 coding sequence is TGTGCCAGCAGCACGGGGAGGACTGAAGCTTTCTTT.

This chain connects TRBV3-1 (or the pseudogene TRBV3-2) to TRBJ1-2; D is perhaps TRBD1 (6 bases). Germline lookup yields CDR1 LGHDT and CDR2 YNNKEL (reference sequence). CDR3 size: 13 residues. V was trimmed by 1 base and J by 5 bases, leaving 8 bases between them. As DNA, the CDR3 is TGTGCCAGCAGCCAAGGGACAGAATATGGCTACACCTTC. Protein: CASSQGTEYGYTF.

The rearrangement uses TRBV9 and TRBJ1-6; D is undetermined. This CDR3 region has 16 residues. Germline lookup yields CDR1 SGDLS and CDR2 YYNGEE. V lost 2 bases, J lost 5 bases, and 14 bases lay in between. Here the CDR3 DNA reads TGTGCCAGCAGCGTTGCAGCGGGGTTTCATAATTCACCCCTCCACTTT. This codes for CASSVAAGFHNSPLHF.

The chain uses TRBV14 and TRBJ1-4; a possible D gene is TRBD1 (5 bases). The V end lost 3 bases, the J end lost 10 bases, and 12 bases lay between the germline ends. Germline values: CDR1 SGHDN, CDR2 FVKESK. This CDR3 has 13 residues. In DNA, the CDR3 is TGTGCCAGCAGCCAGGGGGTGTGGGCAAAACTGTTTTTT. This encodes CASSQGVWAKLFF.

The chain uses TRBV3-1 (or the pseudogene TRBV3-2) and TRBJ2-1; maybe TRBD2 (6 bases). This CDR3 is 10 amino acids long. Trimming pared 6 bases from V and 15 bases from J, leaving 12 bases between. CDR1 is LGHDT, CDR2 YNNKEL, per germline (reference sequence). CDR3 DNA: TGTGCCAGCAGGCCACGGAGGGGGTTCTTC. Translated: CASRPRRGFF.

The chain joins TRBV25-1 to TRBJ2-3; D is possibly TRBD1 (6 bases). CDR1 and CDR2 from the germline V gene are MGHDK and SYGVNS. The germline V and J ends were trimmed by 3 bases and 1 base, with 14 bases remaining between them. The CDR3 is 16 amino acids. In nucleotides, the CDR3 is TGTGCCAGCAGTGAGAGCAGGGGAGCCGGCACAGATACGCAGTATTTT. This translates into CASSESRGAGTDTQYF.

The chain couples TRBV7-6 to TRBJ1-5; D ambiguous. Trimming took off 3 bases at V and 1 base at J, with 7 bases between the two ends. The CDR3 is made up of 14 amino acids. Germline CDR1 SGHVS, CDR2 FNYEAQ. The CDR3 region is CASSLELSNQPQHF. CDR3 nucleotide sequence: TGTGCCAGCAGCTTGGAGTTGAGCAATCAGCCCCAGCATTTT.

The chain links TRBV23-1 to TRBJ2-1; D is undetermined. TRBV23-1 is reported as an ORF; its role is uncertain. Trimming left V 7 bases short and J 6 bases short, with 10 bases between. The CDR3 contains 12 residues. As DNA, the CDR3 is TGCGCCAGCATATCGACATTCAATGAGCAGTTCTTC. This translates into CASISTFNEQFF.

This clone was found once. This chain links TRBV5-1 with TRBJ2-2; D is unclear. This CDR3 has 14 amino acids. The germline V gene encodes CDR1 SGHRS and CDR2 YFSETQ. The V gene lost 3 bases and the J gene lost 0 bases, with 6 bases spanning the gap. This chain's CDR3 is CASSYSTNTGELFF. The CDR3 coding sequence is TGCGCCAGCAGCTATAGTACGAACACCGGGGAGCTGTTTTTT.

This clone was found a few times. The V call is TRBV6-5, the J call TRBJ1-5; the D gene is possibly TRBD1 (5 bases). This CDR3 has 15 amino acids. Trimming pared 8 bases from V and 2 bases from J, leaving 16 bases between. The germline V gene has CDR1 MNHEY and CDR2 SVGAGI. Here the CDR3 reads CASSTRGRGNQPQHF. CDR3 sequence (DNA): TGTGCCAGCTCCACTCGGGGCAGGGGCAATCAGCCCCAGCATTTT.

This clone was observed once. The V gene is TRBV19, the J gene TRBJ1-5; possibly TRBD1 for D (6 bases). Per the germline V gene, CDR1 is LNHDA and CDR2 is SQIVND (reference sequence). The CDR3 sequence is 14 residues long. Trimming shortened V by 5 bases and J by 1 base, and 9 bases separated the two germline ends. CDR3 coding DNA: TGTGCCAGTAGTCCGACAGGAAGCAATCAGCCCCAGCATTTT. Translated, it gives CASSPTGSNQPQHF.

This clone has just one count. The rearrangement links TRBV5-1 to TRBJ2-7; a weak D match, TRBD1 (6 bases). The V gene's germline CDR1 is SGHRS and CDR2 YFSETQ. The CDR3 is made up of 14 amino acids. Trimming removed 0 bases at V and 5 bases at J, with 12 bases between. CDR3 in DNA: TGCGCCAGCAGCTTGGAGTCTACAGGGAACGAGCAGTACTTC. Amino acids: CASSLESTGNEQYF.

The genes are TRBV19 and TRBJ1-5; D is perhaps TRBD1 (5 bases). Germline values: CDR1 LNHDA, CDR2 SQIVND (reference sequence). This CDR3 is 15 amino acids long. Trimming took 7 bases from V and 2 from J, leaving 15 bases between them. The CDR3: CASTPQGGGNQPQHF. As DNA, the CDR3 is TGTGCCAGTACACCTCAGGGAGGAGGCAATCAGCCCCAGCATTTT.

This clone was seen a handful of times. The chain is built from TRBV4-1 and TRBJ1-5; 9 bases are shared with TRBD1. The germline V gene has CDR1 MGHRA and CDR2 YSYEKL. The CDR3 extends over 15 amino acids. With V trimmed by 2 bases and J by 4 bases, 3 bases remained unmatched. The CDR3 DNA reads as TGCGCCAGCAGCCAAACCGGGACAGGGAATCAGCCCCAGCATTTT. Protein sequence: CASSQTGTGNQPQHF.

The V gene is TRBV4-3, the J gene TRBJ1-1; no clear D gene. Germline V lookup: CDR1 LGHNA, CDR2 YSLEER. Trimming stripped 1 base from V and 4 bases from J, with 7 bases between. The CDR3 runs 13 residues. The CDR3 DNA is TGCGCCAGCAGCCAAGGGGGTGTCACTGAAGCTTTCTTT. This gives the protein CASSQGGVTEAFF.

This chain links TRBV27 with TRBJ2-3; D is unresolved. Deletions cut 6 bases from V and 4 bases from J, with 8 bases between. The CDR3 consists of 12 residues. Germline-derived CDR1 and CDR2 are MNHEY and SMNVEV (reference sequence). The CDR3 nucleotides read TGTGCCAGCAGCCACCCCGCAGATACGCAGTATTTT. Amino acids: CASSHPADTQYF.

In this sample, this clone turned up many times. The rearrangement uses TRBV9 and TRBJ1-2, with a weak D call TRBD1 (6 bases). The ends were cut back, 0 bases at V and 7 bases at J, with 16 bases in the middle. Germline lookup yields CDR1 SGDLS and CDR2 YYNGEE. The CDR3 has 15 residues. Written as DNA, the CDR3 is TGTGCCAGCAGCGTAGAGTCTAGAGGGGGGCTTGGCTACACCTTC. It encodes CASSVESRGGLGYTF. The full variable domain, rest sourced from reference TRBV9 and TRBJ1-2, is DSGVTQTPKHLITATGQRVTLRCSPRSGDLSVYWYQQSLDQGLQFLIQYYNGEERAKGNILERFSAQQFPDLHSELNLSSLELGDSALYFCASSVESRGGLGYTFGSGTRLTVV.

The chain employs TRBV27 and TRBJ2-7; the D is unclear. Germline V gives CDR1 MNHEY, CDR2 SMNVEV (reference sequence). CDR3 length: 13 amino acids. V was shortened by 4 bases and J by 2 bases, with 9 bases between the two germline ends. CDR3 nucleotides: TGTGCCAGCAGTTCGACCCCCACCTACGAGCAGTACTTC. It encodes CASSSTPTYEQYF.

The chain has TRBV27 and TRBJ2-3; possibly TRBD1 for D (5 bases). The CDR3 spans 13 residues. Per the germline V gene, CDR1 is MNHEY and CDR2 is SMNVEV (reference sequence). Trimming shortened V by 3 bases and J by 6 bases, and 10 bases separated the two germline ends. CDR3 sequence (DNA): TGTGCCAGCAGTTTTGCAGGGCGGGATACGCAGTATTTT. Its protein product is CASSFAGRDTQYF.

This clone was observed a single time. V and J are TRBV13 and TRBJ1-5; TRBD1 aligns across 10 bases. V was pared by 3 bases and J by 4 bases, with 3 bases of the junction left unmatched. Germline CDR1 and CDR2: PRHDT and FYEKMQ (reference sequence). This CDR3 has 15 amino acids. CDR3 in DNA: TGTGCCAGCAGCTTGGGACAGGGGAATAATCAGCCCCAGCATTTT. It is translated as CASSLGQGNNQPQHF.

The V and J genes are TRBV5-1 and TRBJ1-1, with a possible D match to TRBD1 (6 bases). V dropped 1 base and J dropped 8 bases, with 15 bases sitting between them. Germline V gene lookup returns CDR1 SGHRS and CDR2 YFSETQ. The CDR3 spans 14 residues. The CDR3 DNA sequence: TGCGCCAGCAGCTTGCCCGGGACATTGGACGAAGCTTTCTTT. Protein sequence: CASSLPGTLDEAFF.

J is TRBJ2-3 and V is TRBV7-8, with TRBD2 identical over 10 bases. The CDR3 covers 17 residues. V was pared by 5 bases and J by 5 bases, with 13 bases of the junction left unmatched. The V gene's germline CDR1 is SGHVS and CDR2 FQNEAQ. The CDR3 loop reads CASSPGSRAGGLDTQYF. The CDR3 nucleotides read TGTGCCAGCAGCCCCGGGTCGAGAGCGGGAGGGTTAGATACGCAGTATTTT.

CDR3 in DNA: TGTGCCAGCAGTCGGACCCCGTGGAGGTCGGAAAAACTGTTTTTT. Translation: CASSRTPWRSEKLFF. This chain links TRBV6-5 with TRBJ1-4; no clear D gene. The germline gives CDR1 MNHEY, CDR2 SVGAGI. The length of the CDR3 is 15 residues. Trimming removed 5 bases at V and 8 bases at J, with 18 bases between.

The J gene is TRBJ1-5, the V gene TRBV27; D gene uncertain. Trimming left V 7 bases short and J 5 bases short, with 12 bases between. CDR3 length: 13 amino acids. Germline CDR1 and CDR2: MNHEY and SMNVEV (reference sequence). The CDR3 nucleotides read TGTGCCAGCAAAGGTCGGTTGGATCAGCCCCAGCATTTT. Its translation: CASKGRLDQPQHF.

This chain links TRBV27 with TRBJ1-3; 12 nucleotides align to TRBD1. Germline CDR1 is MNHEY and CDR2 is SMNVEV (reference sequence). V trimming: 7 bases; J trimming: 2 bases; junction bases outside the gene matches: 6. The CDR3 extends over 16 amino acids. CDR3 coding DNA: TGTGCCAGCATTCTGGGACAGGGGGCTCCTGGAAACACCATATATTTT. Protein: CASILGQGAPGNTIYF.

This chain uses TRBV18 with TRBJ2-2; 10 bases line up with TRBD2. Germline V gives CDR1 KGHSH, CDR2 LQKENI. The CDR3 sequence is 15 residues long. V gave up 6 bases and J gave up 4 bases; unmatched junction bases: 5. CDR3: CASSAAGGSTGELFF. CDR3 coding DNA: TGTGCCAGCTCCGCAGCGGGGGGGAGCACCGGGGAGCTGTTTTTT.